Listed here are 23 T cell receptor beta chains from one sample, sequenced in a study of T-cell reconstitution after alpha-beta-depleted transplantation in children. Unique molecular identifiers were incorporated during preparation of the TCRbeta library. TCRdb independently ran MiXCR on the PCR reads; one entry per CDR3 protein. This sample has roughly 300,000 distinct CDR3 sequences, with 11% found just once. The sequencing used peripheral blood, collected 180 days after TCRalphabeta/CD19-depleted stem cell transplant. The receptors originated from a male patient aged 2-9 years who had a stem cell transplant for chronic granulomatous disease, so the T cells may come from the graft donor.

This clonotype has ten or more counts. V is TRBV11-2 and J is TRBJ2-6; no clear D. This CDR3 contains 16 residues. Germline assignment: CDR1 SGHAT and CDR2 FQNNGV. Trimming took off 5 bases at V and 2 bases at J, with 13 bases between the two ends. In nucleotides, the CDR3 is TGTGCCAGCAGCCTCAATTGGGGAACTGGGGCCAACGTCCTGACTTTC. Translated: CASSLNWGTGANVLTF.

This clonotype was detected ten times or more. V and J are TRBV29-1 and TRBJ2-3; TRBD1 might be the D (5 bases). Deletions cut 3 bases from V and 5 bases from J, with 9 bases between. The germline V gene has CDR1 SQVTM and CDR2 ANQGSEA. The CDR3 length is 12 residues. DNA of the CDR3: TGCAGCGTTGAGGCCAGGGAAGATACGCAGTATTTT. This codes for CSVEAREDTQYF.

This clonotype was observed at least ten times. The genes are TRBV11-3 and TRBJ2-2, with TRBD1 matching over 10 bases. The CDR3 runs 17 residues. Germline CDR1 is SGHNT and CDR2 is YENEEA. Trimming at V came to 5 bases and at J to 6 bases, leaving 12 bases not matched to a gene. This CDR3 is CASSPSSGQGYPGELFF. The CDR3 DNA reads TGTGCCAGCAGCCCCAGCTCGGGACAGGGGTATCCCGGGGAGCTGTTTTTT. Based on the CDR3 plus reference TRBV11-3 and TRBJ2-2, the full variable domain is EAGVVQSPRYKIIEKKQPVAFWCNPISGHNTLYWYLQNLGQGPELLIRYENEEAVDDSQLPKDRFSAERLKGVDSTLKIQPAELGDSAVYLCASSPSSGQGYPGELFFGEGSRLTVL.

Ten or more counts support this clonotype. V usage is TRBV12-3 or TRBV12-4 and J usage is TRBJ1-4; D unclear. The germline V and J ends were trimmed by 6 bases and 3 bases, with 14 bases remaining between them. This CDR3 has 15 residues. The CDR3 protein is CASSRPYFSNEKLFF. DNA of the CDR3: TGTGCCAGCAGCCGACCCTACTTTTCTAATGAAAAACTGTTTTTT.

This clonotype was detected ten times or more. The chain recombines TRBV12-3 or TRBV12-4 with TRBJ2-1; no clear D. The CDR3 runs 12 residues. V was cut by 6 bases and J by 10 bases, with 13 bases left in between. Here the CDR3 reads CASRLKDQEQFF. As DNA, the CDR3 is TGTGCCAGCAGATTAAAGGACCAAGAGCAGTTCTTC.

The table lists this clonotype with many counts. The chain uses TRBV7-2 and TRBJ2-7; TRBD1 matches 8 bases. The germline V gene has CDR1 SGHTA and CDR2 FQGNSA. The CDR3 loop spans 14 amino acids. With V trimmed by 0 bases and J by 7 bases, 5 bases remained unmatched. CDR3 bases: TGTGCCAGCAGCTTAGCGACAGGGGAATGGGAGCAGTACTTC. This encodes CASSLATGEWEQYF.

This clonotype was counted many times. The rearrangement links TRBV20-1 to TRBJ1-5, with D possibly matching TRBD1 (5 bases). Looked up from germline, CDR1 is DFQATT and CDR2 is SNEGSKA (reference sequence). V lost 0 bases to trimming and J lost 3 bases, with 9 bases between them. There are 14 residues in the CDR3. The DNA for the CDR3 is TGCAGTGCTAGAGATACCAGGGACAATCAGCCCCAGCATTTT. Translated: CSARDTRDNQPQHF.

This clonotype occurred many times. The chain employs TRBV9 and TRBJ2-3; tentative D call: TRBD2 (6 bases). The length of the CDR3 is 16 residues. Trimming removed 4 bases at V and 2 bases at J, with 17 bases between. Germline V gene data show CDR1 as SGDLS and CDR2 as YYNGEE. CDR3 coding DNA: TGTGCCAGCAGCCCACGGGACTTCCGTTTCACAGATACGCAGTATTTT. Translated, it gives CASSPRDFRFTDTQYF.

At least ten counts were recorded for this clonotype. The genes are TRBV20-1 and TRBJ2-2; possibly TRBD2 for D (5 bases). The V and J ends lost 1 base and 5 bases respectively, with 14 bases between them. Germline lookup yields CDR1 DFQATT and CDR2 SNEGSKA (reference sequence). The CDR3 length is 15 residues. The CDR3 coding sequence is TGCAGTGCTAGAGGCCCACTAGTCGTGACCGGGGAGCTGTTTTTT. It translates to CSARGPLVVTGELFF.

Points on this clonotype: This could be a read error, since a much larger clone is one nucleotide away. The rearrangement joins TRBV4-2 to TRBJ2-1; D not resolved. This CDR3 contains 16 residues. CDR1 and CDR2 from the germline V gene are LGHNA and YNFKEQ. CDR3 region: CASSQDGPRSCNEQFF. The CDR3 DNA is TGTGCCAGCAGCCAAGATGGCCCTAGGTCCTGCAATGAGCAGTTCTTC.

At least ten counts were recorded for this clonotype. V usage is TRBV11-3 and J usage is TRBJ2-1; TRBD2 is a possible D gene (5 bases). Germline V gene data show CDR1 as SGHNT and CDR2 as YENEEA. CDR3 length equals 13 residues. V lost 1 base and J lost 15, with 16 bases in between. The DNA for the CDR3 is TGTGCCAGCAGCTTAGGTTCGGGGTCTCCAAGGTTCTTC. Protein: CASSLGSGSPRFF.

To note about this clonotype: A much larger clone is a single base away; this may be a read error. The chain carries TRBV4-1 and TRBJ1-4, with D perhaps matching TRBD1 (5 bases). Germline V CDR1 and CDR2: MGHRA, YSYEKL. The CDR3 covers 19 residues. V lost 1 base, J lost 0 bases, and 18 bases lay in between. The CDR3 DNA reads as TGCGCCAGCAGCCAAGGCGGGGGGATAGCGGCAGCAACTAATGAAAAACTGTTTTTT. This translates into CASSQGGGIAAATNEKLFF.

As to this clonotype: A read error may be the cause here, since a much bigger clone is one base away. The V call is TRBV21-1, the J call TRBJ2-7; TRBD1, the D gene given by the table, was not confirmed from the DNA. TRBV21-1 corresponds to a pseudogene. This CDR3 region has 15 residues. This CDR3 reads CASRIGPGEDYEQYF. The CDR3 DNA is TGTGCCAGCAGAATAGGCCCAGGGGAGGACTACGAGCAGTACTTC.

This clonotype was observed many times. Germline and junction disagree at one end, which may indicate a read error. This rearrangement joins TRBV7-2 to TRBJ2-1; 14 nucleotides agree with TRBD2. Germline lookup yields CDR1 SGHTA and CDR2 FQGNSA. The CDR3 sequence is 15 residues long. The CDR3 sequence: CASSSQGLAGDGLSF. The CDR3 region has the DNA TGTGCCAGCAGCTCCCAGGGACTAGCGGGAGACGGTCTATCCTTC.

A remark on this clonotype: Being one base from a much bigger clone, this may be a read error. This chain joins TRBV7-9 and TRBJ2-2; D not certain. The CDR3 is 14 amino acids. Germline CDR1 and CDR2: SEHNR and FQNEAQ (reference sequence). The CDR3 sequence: CASSPTANTVELFF. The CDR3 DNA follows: TGTGCCAGCAGCCCCACAGCGAACACCGTGGAGCTGTTTTTT.

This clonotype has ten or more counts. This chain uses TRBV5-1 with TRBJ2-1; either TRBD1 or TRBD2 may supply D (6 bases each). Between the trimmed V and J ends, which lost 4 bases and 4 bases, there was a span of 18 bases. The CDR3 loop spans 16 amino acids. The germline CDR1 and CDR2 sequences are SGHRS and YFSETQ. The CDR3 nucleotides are TGCGCCAGCAGCACCCGACAGGCTGGGGGGTACAATGAGCAGTTCTTC. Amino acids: CASSTRQAGGYNEQFF.

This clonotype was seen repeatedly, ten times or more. This CDR3 is CSAFRGKQETQYF. DNA for the CDR3: TGCAGTGCCTTCAGGGGAAAACAAGAGACCCAGTACTTC. The chain employs TRBV20-1 and TRBJ2-5; weak D call: TRBD1 (6 bases). Per the germline V gene, CDR1 is DFQATT and CDR2 is SNEGSKA (reference sequence). Between the trimmed V and J ends, which lost 6 bases and 2 bases, there was a span of 13 bases. The length of the CDR3 is 13 residues.

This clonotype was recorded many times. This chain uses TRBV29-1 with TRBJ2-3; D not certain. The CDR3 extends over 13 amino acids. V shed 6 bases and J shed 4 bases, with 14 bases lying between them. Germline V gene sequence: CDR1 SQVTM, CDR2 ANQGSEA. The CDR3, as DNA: TGCAGCGTCGAGTGGTTCGGCGCAGATACGCAGTATTTT. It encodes CSVEWFGADTQYF.

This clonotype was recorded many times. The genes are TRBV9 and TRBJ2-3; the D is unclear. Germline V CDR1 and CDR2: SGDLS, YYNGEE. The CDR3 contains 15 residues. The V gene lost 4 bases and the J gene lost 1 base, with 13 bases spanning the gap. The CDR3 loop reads CASSPSLGRTDTQYF. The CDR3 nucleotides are TGTGCCAGCAGCCCAAGCCTAGGGCGCACAGATACGCAGTATTTT. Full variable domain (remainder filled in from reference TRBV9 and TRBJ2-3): DSGVTQTPKHLITATGQRVTLRCSPRSGDLSVYWYQQSLDQGLQFLIQYYNGEERAKGNILERFSAQQFPDLHSELNLSSLELGDSALYFCASSPSLGRTDTQYFGPGTRLTVL.

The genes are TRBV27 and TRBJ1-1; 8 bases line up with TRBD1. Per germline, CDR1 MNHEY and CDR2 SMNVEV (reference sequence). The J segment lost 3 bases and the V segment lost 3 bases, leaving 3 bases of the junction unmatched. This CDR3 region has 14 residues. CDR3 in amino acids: CASSFDRGDTEAFF. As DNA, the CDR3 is TGTGCCAGCAGTTTTGACAGGGGAGACACTGAAGCTTTCTTT.

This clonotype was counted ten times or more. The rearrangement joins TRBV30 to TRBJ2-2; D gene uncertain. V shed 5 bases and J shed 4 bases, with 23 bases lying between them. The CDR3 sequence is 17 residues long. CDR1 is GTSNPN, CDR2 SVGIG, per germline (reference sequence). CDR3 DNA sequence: TGTGCCTGGGACCGTCGCGGCGGTCAACCTCGCACCGGGGAGCTGTTTTTT. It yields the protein CAWDRRGGQPRTGELFF.

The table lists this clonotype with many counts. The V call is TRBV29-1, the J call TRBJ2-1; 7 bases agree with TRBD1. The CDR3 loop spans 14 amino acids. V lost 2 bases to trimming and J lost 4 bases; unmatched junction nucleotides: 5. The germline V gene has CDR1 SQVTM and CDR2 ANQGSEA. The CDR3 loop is CSVEPRTGYNEQFF. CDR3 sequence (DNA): TGCAGCGTTGAACCCCGGACAGGTTACAATGAGCAGTTCTTC.

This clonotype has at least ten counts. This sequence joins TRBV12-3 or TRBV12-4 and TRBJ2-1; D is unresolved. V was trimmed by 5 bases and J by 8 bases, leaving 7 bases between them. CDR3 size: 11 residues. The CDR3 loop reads CASSMVHEQFF. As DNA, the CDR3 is TGTGCCAGCAGTATGGTCCATGAGCAGTTCTTC.